These T cell receptor beta chains were read from a single sample in a study of T cells in Graves' hyperthyroidism and ophthalmopathy. A single record per CDR3 protein comes from TCRdb applying MiXCR to the multiplex PCR reads. This table has 500,000 or so distinct CDR3 sequences, around 16% appearing once. The sequenced sample consisted of blood. The source is a woman between 25 and 40 years old with Graves' ophthalmopathy. The CDR3 runs from the conserved cysteine through the conserved F or W. Clone size appears in some rows only: once, few, many, or a class for an expanded clone.

J gene: TRBJ2-4; clone size: -; V gene: TRBV3-1; CDR3 protein: CASSQGGQGPASTRYF
J gene: TRBJ2-3; clone size: -; V gene: TRBV19; CDR3 protein: CASSGRGLASTDTQYF
J gene: TRBJ1-5; clone size: few; V gene: TRBV20-1; CDR3 protein: CSARPPKGQGNQPQHF
J gene: TRBJ1-3; clone size: -; V gene: TRBV5-1; CDR3 protein: CASSPGPLGVDTIYF
J gene: TRBJ2-2; clone size: -; V gene: TRBV20-1; CDR3 protein: CSARIGGRNTGELFF
J gene: TRBJ1-4; clone size: -; V gene: TRBV25-1; CDR3 protein: CASLSINEKLFF
J gene: TRBJ2-4; clone size: -; V gene: TRBV5-6; CDR3 protein: CASSLTDRTKNIQYF
J gene: TRBJ1-6; clone size: -; V gene: TRBV19; CDR3 protein: CASTPTGTYNSPLHF
J gene: TRBJ2-5; clone size: few; V gene: TRBV20-1; CDR3 protein: CSARDLPGRAGETQYF
J gene: TRBJ1-2; clone size: few; V gene: TRBV12-3/TRBV12-4; CDR3 protein: CASSPRRGGYGYTF
J gene: TRBJ1-5; clone size: -; V gene: TRBV19; CDR3 protein: CASSAEAGTNQPQHF
J gene: TRBJ2-5; clone size: many; V gene: TRBV10-3; CDR3 protein: CAISESRTGGEQTQYF
J gene: TRBJ2-7; clone size: many; V gene: TRBV30; CDR3 protein: CAWNPGTLDEQYF
J gene: TRBJ2-3; clone size: many; V gene: TRBV7-2; CDR3 protein: CASSPWGRGLTDTQYF
J gene: TRBJ2-3; clone size: many; V gene: TRBV20-1; CDR3 protein: CSAPASGAPSSTDTQYF
J gene: TRBJ2-7; clone size: many; V gene: TRBV6-5; CDR3 protein: CASSYYGGGEQYF
J gene: TRBJ1-3; clone size: few; V gene: TRBV4-2; CDR3 protein: CASSQEGTLSGNTIYF
J gene: TRBJ1-3; clone size: -; V gene: TRBV14; CDR3 protein: CASSQDLQFSGNTIYF
J gene: TRBJ1-2; clone size: few; V gene: TRBV7-2; CDR3 protein: CASSPALGGQKGYTF
J gene: TRBJ2-4; clone size: few; V gene: TRBV15; CDR3 protein: CATSRGQRGVAKNIQYF
J gene: TRBJ2-7; clone size: many; V gene: TRBV7-2; CDR3 protein: CASSFFAGEAEQYF
J gene: TRBJ2-1; clone size: few; V gene: TRBV12-3/TRBV12-4; CDR3 protein: CASSYPADYNEQFF
J gene: TRBJ2-1; clone size: many; V gene: TRBV18; CDR3 protein: CASSPEGSQGGNEQFF
J gene: TRBJ2-1; clone size: many; V gene: TRBV5-5; CDR3 protein: CASSFGPFTNEQFF
J gene: TRBJ1-2; clone size: -; V gene: TRBV3-1; CDR3 protein: CASSHLYSDGYTF
J gene: TRBJ2-7; clone size: -; V gene: TRBV20-1; CDR3 protein: CSARSGTGGYEQYF
J gene: TRBJ2-7; clone size: few; V gene: TRBV18; CDR3 protein: CASSPTGDRALYEQYF
J gene: TRBJ2-4; clone size: -; V gene: TRBV6-2/TRBV6-3; CDR3 protein: CASSYGRLAKNIQYF
J gene: TRBJ1-4; clone size: few; V gene: TRBV19; CDR3 protein: CASTAQLSNEKLFF
J gene: TRBJ2-7; clone size: -; V gene: TRBV7-9; CDR3 protein: CASSLSSGSNSYEQYF
J gene: TRBJ2-7; clone size: many; V gene: TRBV14; CDR3 protein: CASSQNLTPGTGGGYEQYF
J gene: TRBJ2-4; clone size: many; V gene: TRBV20-1; CDR3 protein: CSASEGIRNIQYF
J gene: TRBJ2-7; clone size: many; V gene: TRBV27; CDR3 protein: CASSSRAGRYEQYF
J gene: TRBJ2-2; clone size: -; V gene: TRBV4-2; CDR3 protein: CASSRPGRGANTGELFF
J gene: TRBJ2-1; clone size: many; V gene: TRBV20-1; CDR3 protein: CSPTVTYNEQFF
J gene: TRBJ2-7; clone size: many; V gene: TRBV12-3/TRBV12-4; CDR3 protein: CASSPIQGTYEQYF
J gene: TRBJ2-4; clone size: -; V gene: TRBV7-9; CDR3 protein: CASSPWTNKNIQYF
J gene: TRBJ1-1; clone size: many; V gene: TRBV6-2/TRBV6-3; CDR3 protein: CASSYSENTEAFF
J gene: TRBJ2-7; clone size: few; V gene: TRBV6-2/TRBV6-3; CDR3 protein: CASTSMFEQYF
J gene: TRBJ2-7; clone size: few; V gene: TRBV3-2; CDR3 protein: CASSQEDRALRAYEQYF
J gene: TRBJ2-3; clone size: many; V gene: TRBV20-1; CDR3 protein: CSARVASGSSTDTQYF
J gene: TRBJ2-1; clone size: few; V gene: TRBV29-1; CDR3 protein: CSVEDPLAGGGEQFF
J gene: TRBJ2-2; clone size: many; V gene: TRBV5-6; CDR3 protein: CASSYPATGELFF